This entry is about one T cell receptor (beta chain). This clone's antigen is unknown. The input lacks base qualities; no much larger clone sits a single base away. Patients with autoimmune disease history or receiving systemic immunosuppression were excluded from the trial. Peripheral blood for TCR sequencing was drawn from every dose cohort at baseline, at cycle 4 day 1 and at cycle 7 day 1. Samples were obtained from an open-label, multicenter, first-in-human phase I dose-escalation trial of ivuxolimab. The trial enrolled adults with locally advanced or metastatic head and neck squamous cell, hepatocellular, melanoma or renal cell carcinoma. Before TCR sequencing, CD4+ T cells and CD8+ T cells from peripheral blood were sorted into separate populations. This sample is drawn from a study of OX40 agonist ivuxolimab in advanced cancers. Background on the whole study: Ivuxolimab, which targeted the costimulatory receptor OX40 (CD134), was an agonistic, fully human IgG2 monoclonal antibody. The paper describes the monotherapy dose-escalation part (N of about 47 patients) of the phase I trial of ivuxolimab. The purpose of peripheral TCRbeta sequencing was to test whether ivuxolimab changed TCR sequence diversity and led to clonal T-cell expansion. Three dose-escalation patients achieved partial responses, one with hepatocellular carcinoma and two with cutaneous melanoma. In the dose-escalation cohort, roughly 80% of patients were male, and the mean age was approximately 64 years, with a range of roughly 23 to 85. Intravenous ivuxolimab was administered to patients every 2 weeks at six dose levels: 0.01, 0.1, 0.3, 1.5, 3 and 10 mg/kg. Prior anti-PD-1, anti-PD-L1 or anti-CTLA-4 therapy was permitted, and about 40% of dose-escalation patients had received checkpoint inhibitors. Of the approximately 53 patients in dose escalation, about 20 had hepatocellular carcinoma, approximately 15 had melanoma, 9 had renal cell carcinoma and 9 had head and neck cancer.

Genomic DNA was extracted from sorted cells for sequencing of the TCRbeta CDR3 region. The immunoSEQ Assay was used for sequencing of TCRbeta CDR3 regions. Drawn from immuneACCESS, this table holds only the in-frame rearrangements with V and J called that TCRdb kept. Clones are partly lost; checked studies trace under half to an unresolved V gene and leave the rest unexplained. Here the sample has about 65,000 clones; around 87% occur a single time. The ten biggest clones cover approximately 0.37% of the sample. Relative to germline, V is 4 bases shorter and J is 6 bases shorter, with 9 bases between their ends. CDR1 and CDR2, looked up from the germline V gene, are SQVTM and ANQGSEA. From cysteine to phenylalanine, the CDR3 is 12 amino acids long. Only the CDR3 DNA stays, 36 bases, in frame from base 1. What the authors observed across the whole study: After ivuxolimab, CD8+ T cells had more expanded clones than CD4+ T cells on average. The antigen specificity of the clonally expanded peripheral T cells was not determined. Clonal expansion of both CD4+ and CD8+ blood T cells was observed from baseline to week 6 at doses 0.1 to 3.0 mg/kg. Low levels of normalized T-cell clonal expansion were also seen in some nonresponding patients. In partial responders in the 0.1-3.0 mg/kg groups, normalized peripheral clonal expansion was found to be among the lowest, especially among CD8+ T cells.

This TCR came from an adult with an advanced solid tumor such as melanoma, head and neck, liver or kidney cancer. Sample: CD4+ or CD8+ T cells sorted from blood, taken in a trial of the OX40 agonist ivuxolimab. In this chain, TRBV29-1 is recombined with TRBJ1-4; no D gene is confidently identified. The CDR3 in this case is CSVAQAHEKLFF. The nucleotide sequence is TGCAGCGTTGCCCAGGCGCATGAAAAACTGTTTTTT.